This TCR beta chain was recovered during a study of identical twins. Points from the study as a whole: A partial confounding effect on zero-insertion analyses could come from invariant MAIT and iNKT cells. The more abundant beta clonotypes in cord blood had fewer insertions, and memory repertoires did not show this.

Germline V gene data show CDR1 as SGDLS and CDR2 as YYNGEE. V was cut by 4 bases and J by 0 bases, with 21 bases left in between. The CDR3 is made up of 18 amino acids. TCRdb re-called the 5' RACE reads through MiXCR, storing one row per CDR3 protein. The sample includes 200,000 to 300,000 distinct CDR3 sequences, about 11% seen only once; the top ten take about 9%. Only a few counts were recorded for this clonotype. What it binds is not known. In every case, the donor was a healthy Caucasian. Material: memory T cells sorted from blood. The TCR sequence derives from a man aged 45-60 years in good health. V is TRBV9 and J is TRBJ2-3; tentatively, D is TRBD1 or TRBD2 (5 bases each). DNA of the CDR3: TGTGCCAGCAGCATCCCCGGGACGGACCCCCGAAGCACAGATACGCAGTATTTT. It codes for CASSIPGTDPRSTDTQYF. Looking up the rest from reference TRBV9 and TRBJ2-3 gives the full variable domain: DSGVTQTPKHLITATGQRVTLRCSPRSGDLSVYWYQQSLDQGLQFLIQYYNGEERAKGNILERFSAQQFPDLHSELNLSSLELGDSALYFCASSIPGTDPRSTDTQYFGPGTRLTVL.